This T cell receptor (beta chain) was captured by sequencing in a study of OX40 agonist ivuxolimab in advanced cancers. Study context: Subjects had a mean age of roughly 60 years, with a range of 23 to 79; more than 75% were male. Study-level findings and limits: On average, a greater number of expanded clones characterised CD8+ T cells relative to CD4+. Among the lowest levels of clonal expansion were found in partial responders at 0.1-3.0 mg/kg.

As to this clone: Its antigen is not known.

Sequencing used immunoSEQ multiplex PCR; TCRdb keeps in-frame clones, though not all of them. The table lists about 71,000 clones, 91% of them singletons. CDR1 is LGHNA, CDR2 YSLEER, per germline. Trimming stripped 0 bases from V and 7 bases from J, with 4 bases between. CDR3 length: 12 amino acids. This sequence joins TRBV4-3 and TRBJ2-1; D remains unclear. Sequencing used CD4+ or CD8+ T cells sorted from blood, obtained in a trial of the OX40 agonist ivuxolimab. This receptor was taken from an adult with an advanced solid tumor such as melanoma, head and neck, liver or kidney cancer. DNA of the CDR3: TGCGCCAGCAGCCAAGACGGAAATGAGCAGTTCTTC. Residues: CASSQDGNEQFF.